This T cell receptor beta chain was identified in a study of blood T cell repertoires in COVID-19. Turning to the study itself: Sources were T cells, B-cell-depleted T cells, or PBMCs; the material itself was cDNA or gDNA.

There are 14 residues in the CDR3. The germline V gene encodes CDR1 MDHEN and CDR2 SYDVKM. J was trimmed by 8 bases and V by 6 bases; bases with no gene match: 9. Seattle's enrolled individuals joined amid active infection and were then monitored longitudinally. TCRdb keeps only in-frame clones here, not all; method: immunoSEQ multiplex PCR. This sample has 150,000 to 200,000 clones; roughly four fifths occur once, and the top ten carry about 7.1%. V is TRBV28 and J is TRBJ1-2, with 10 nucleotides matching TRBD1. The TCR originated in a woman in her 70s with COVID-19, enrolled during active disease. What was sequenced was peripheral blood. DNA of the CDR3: TGTGCCAGCAGAACCCCGGGACAGGGGAGAGGCTACACCTTC. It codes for CASRTPGQGRGYTF.